This T cell receptor (beta chain) is from a study of T cells in Graves' hyperthyroidism and ophthalmopathy. The source material, RNA transcripts, was used to amplify TCR beta CDR3 regions. When the TCR CDR3 underwent first-round RT-PCR, the HTBI primer set was used. One entry per CDR3 protein, called by TCRdb with MiXCR from the multiplex PCR reads. The sample contains a few hundred thousand distinct CDR3 sequences, around 14% of which appear only once. Findings of the study overall: The majority of expanded thyroid clonotypes above 0.001 also appeared in blood.

As to this clonotype: What it binds is unknown.

Specimen: blood. The clonotype was recovered from a woman aged 18-35 years with Graves' hyperthyroidism.

The CDR3 here is CGGGQGFYSEAFF. CDR3 sequence (DNA): TGCGGGGGTGGACAGGGATTTTATAGTGAAGCTTTCTTT. The genes are TRBV20-1 and TRBJ1-1; 8 nucleotides match TRBD1. Germline V gene sequence: CDR1 DFQATT, CDR2 SNEGSKA (reference sequence). The CDR3 length is 13 residues.